This T cell receptor beta chain originates from a study of shared clonotypes between healthy human individuals. Using immunoSEQ multiplex PCR, the repertoire was profiled, and TCRdb retains in-frame clones only, with some absent. The table records roughly 640,000 clones, approximately 74% of them present only once. CDR1 and CDR2 from the germline V gene are WSHSY and SAAADI. The CDR3 totals 15 residues. V gave up 10 bases and J gave up 2 bases, with 21 bases separating them. Sequenced: memory CD4+ T cells sorted from blood. Subset: CD45RA-negative fraction. This sequence originates from a young woman in good health. The chain carries TRBV10-2 and TRBJ2-7, with unresolved D. CDR3 sequence: CATALLGALTYEQYF. The CDR3, as DNA: TGCGCCACCGCACTCCTAGGCGCTCTGACCTACGAGCAGTACTTC.